The entry below describes one T cell receptor beta chain. Its recognized antigen is unknown. Nothing much larger sits one base from this clone, and base qualities are not available. The CDR3 holds 15 amino acids from the cysteine to the phenylalanine. Here the CDR3 DNA is all that survives: 45 bases in frame from base 1. V ends up 7 bases short and J 2 bases short, with an unmatched junction base count of 11. CDR1 and CDR2 were assigned from the germline V gene as SGHTA and FQGNSA. These data are taken from a study of STAT5B mutations in CD4+ large granular lymphocyte leukemia (dated by TCRdb to between 2021 and 2024). Broadly, across the study: Among the healthy controls, the CDR3 'QG' motif was associated with a particular HLA allele. The study compared the TCRbeta repertoires of patients with CD4+ T-cell large granular lymphocyte leukemia against the TCRbeta repertoires of healthy blood donors. The purity of purified fractions was confirmed by flow cytometry on FACSCanto II or FACSVerse to exceed 95% among lymphocytes. Results the study describes overall, beyond this receptor: Enrichment of TRBV06-family usage was observed among the top patient clones (8/27) relative to healthy controls (2/35). CD4-sorted patient repertoires appeared more clonal than healthy CD4+ repertoires, and this difference persisted after removing the putative leukemic clones. Data were not HLA-matched; higher clonality in CD4+ versus CD8+ T-LGLL could reflect the relatively small sample size. The main leukemic clonotypes were found to be private to each patient, although about 25% of the main leukemic clonotypes were detected at low frequency in the non-leukemic repertoires of other patients.

The healthy control group was made up of some 38 blood donors, and the Finnish Red Cross blood service supplied their buffy coats. All TCR-sequenced material derived from peripheral blood: patient blood samples and healthy donor buffy coats. Peripheral blood mononuclear cells were isolated by Ficoll-Hypaque gradient centrifugation. CD4+ cells were purified magnetically from the buffy coats of healthy controls. The Gentra Puregene Cell and Tissue kit was used for genomic DNA extraction, and quantification was performed on a Qubit 2.0 fluorometer. The immunoSEQ assay at survey resolution was applied to genomic DNA for sequencing of TCRbeta rearrangements. In the original analysis: In the TCR sequencing data, the lowest productive clonotype frequency that could be detected was 2.59 x 10-5. Only productive TCRbeta rearrangements, defined as complete and in-frame sequences, were included in the analyses. Simpson clonality, calculated in the immunoSEQ Analyzer version 3.0, was used as the measure of sample clonality. Based on frequency, clones were grouped as very rare, small, medium, large (1-20%) or hyperexpanded (>20%). Generation probabilities were estimated with OLGA 1.2.3, V-gene circos plots were made with VDJtools, specificities were looked up in VDJdb, and CDR3 motifs were identified with GLIPH. Imported from immuneACCESS, the table was reduced by TCRdb to in-frame sequences with V and J called. These copies leave out some clones; in studies compared against another copy, an unresolved V gene accounts for under half, and the cause of the remainder is not known. Clone size and the V and J calls come from that table; the DNA yielded D and trimming. The sample table records roughly 40,000 clones; about 86% of these occur just once. Around 2.6% of the sample comes from the top ten.

The sample taken for sequencing was CD4+ T cells from blood buffy coats. The V and J genes are TRBV7-2 and TRBJ2-7; 7 central bases correspond to TRBD2. The sequence was collected from a human donor in good health. The CDR3 region has the sequence CASTEFRAGPYEQYF. The bases are TGTGCCAGCACCGAATTTAGAGCGGGACCCTACGAGCAGTACTTC.